A selection of T cell receptor beta chains follows, all from one sample in a study of T cells in Graves' hyperthyroidism and ophthalmopathy. TCRdb itself ran the multiplex PCR reads through MiXCR, one entry per CDR3 protein. The sample shows 370,000 or so distinct CDR3 sequences, about 25% of them seen only once. What was sequenced was blood. These receptors were taken from a man over 45 with Graves' hyperthyroidism. The CDR3 runs from the conserved cysteine through the conserved F or W. Fields, in order: D gene, clone size, J gene, V gene, CDR3 DNA, CDR3 protein. The D gene is left open where the match is weak. A row's size may be missing; if present it is once, few, many or a size class.

D gene: .; clone size: .; J gene: TRBJ2-7; V gene: TRBV29-1; CDR3 DNA: TGCAGCGTTGTTGCACATATCGACGAGCAGTACTTC; CDR3 protein: CSVVAHIDEQYF
D gene: .; clone size: few; J gene: TRBJ1-1; V gene: TRBV28; CDR3 DNA: TGTGCCAGCAGTTTTGTAGGGCGCGGGACTGAAGCTTTCTTT; CDR3 protein: CASSFVGRGTEAFF
D gene: .; clone size: few; J gene: TRBJ2-3; V gene: TRBV28; CDR3 DNA: TGTGCCACCGATGAGCGGCGGGAAGATACGCAGTATTTT; CDR3 protein: CATDERREDTQYF
D gene: TRBD2; clone size: .; J gene: TRBJ2-7; V gene: TRBV10-3; CDR3 DNA: TGTGCCATCAGGAATAGCGGGAACTCCTACGAGCAGTACTTC; CDR3 protein: CAIRNSGNSYEQYF
D gene: .; clone size: few; J gene: TRBJ2-3; V gene: TRBV3-1; CDR3 DNA: TGTGCCAGCAGCCAAGATCGCGGGGTAGATACGCAGTATTTT; CDR3 protein: CASSQDRGVDTQYF
D gene: .; clone size: .; J gene: TRBJ1-3; V gene: TRBV20-1; CDR3 DNA: TGCAGTGTTACCGGACAGTTCTCTGGAAACACCATATATTTT; CDR3 protein: CSVTGQFSGNTIYF
D gene: .; clone size: .; J gene: TRBJ2-5; V gene: TRBV19; CDR3 DNA: TGTGCCAGTAGTATCGCCATTACACGGACGGGGACCCAGTACTTC; CDR3 protein: CASSIAITRTGTQYF
D gene: .; clone size: few; J gene: TRBJ2-7; V gene: TRBV7-9; CDR3 DNA: TGTGCCAGCAGCTTACCCCCCGGTCGGTATATCTACGAGCAGTACTTC; CDR3 protein: CASSLPPGRYIYEQYF
D gene: .; clone size: many; J gene: TRBJ1-2; V gene: TRBV6-2/TRBV6-3; CDR3 DNA: TGTGCCAGCAGTGCAGTATATGGCTACACCTTC; CDR3 protein: CASSAVYGYTF
D gene: TRBD1; clone size: few; J gene: TRBJ1-5; V gene: TRBV24-1; CDR3 DNA: TGTGCCACCAGTCAGACAGGGTTGGGCAATCAGCCCCAGCATTTT; CDR3 protein: CATSQTGLGNQPQHF
D gene: .; clone size: many; J gene: TRBJ1-1; V gene: TRBV6-1; CDR3 DNA: TGTGCCAGCAGTGAAGCGGAGCGTGAAGCTTTCTTT; CDR3 protein: CASSEAEREAFF
D gene: .; clone size: few; J gene: TRBJ1-5; V gene: TRBV5-5; CDR3 DNA: TGTGCCAGCAGCTTGGTCTTCAATCAGCCCCAGCATTTT; CDR3 protein: CASSLVFNQPQHF
D gene: .; clone size: few; J gene: TRBJ2-4; V gene: TRBV28; CDR3 DNA: TGTGCCAGCAGTTGGGGCAGTAAAAACATTCAGTACTTC; CDR3 protein: CASSWGSKNIQYF
D gene: .; clone size: many; J gene: TRBJ2-1; V gene: TRBV7-2; CDR3 DNA: TGTGCCAGCAGCTTACTCGGGGACTTCTCCTACAATGAGCAGTTCTTC; CDR3 protein: CASSLLGDFSYNEQFF
D gene: TRBD1; clone size: .; J gene: TRBJ1-6; V gene: TRBV6-1; CDR3 DNA: TGTGCCAGCAGTGAATGGAAGGGGGCATACTATAATTCACCCCTCCACTTT; CDR3 protein: CASSEWKGAYYNSPLHF
D gene: .; clone size: .; J gene: TRBJ1-1; V gene: TRBV29-1; CDR3 DNA: TGCAGCGGGGAGGACACTGAAGCTTTCTTT; CDR3 protein: CSGEDTEAFF
D gene: .; clone size: .; J gene: TRBJ1-4; V gene: TRBV11-2; CDR3 DNA: TGTGCCAGCAGCTTAAGGGTGGATTCCAGACTGTTTTTT; CDR3 protein: CASSLRVDSRLFF
D gene: .; clone size: few; J gene: TRBJ1-2; V gene: TRBV20-1; CDR3 DNA: TGCAGTGCTGCCGGGGACCTTGGCTACACCTTC; CDR3 protein: CSAAGDLGYTF
D gene: .; clone size: few; J gene: TRBJ1-5; V gene: TRBV19; CDR3 DNA: TGTGCCAGTAGTATAGGGGGGCCGGGCAATCAGCCCCAGCATTTT; CDR3 protein: CASSIGGPGNQPQHF
D gene: .; clone size: .; J gene: TRBJ1-1; V gene: TRBV3-1; CDR3 DNA: TGTGCCAGCAGCCCGTTACAGGGAGGCACTGAAGCTTTCTTT; CDR3 protein: CASSPLQGGTEAFF
D gene: TRBD1; clone size: few; J gene: TRBJ1-2; V gene: TRBV12-3/TRBV12-4; CDR3 DNA: TGTGCCAGCAGTTTCGGGACAGGGAACGGCTACACCTTC; CDR3 protein: CASSFGTGNGYTF
D gene: .; clone size: .; J gene: TRBJ1-3; V gene: TRBV12-3/TRBV12-4; CDR3 DNA: TGTGCCAGCCTTGGGGCGGGTTCTGGAAACACCATATATTTT; CDR3 protein: CASLGAGSGNTIYF
D gene: .; clone size: few; J gene: TRBJ2-5; V gene: TRBV20-1; CDR3 DNA: TGCAGTGCTAGAGGTGCGGGCGCGGAGACCCAGTACTTC; CDR3 protein: CSARGAGAETQYF
D gene: TRBD2; clone size: few; J gene: TRBJ2-5; V gene: TRBV6-1; CDR3 DNA: TGTGCCAGCAGCCAGCGGGACGGAGAGACCCAGTACTTC; CDR3 protein: CASSQRDGETQYF
D gene: .; clone size: many; J gene: TRBJ2-3; V gene: TRBV6-1; CDR3 DNA: TGTGCCAGCAGTGAAGCGGGACTTCCCCGCACAGATACGCAGTATTTT; CDR3 protein: CASSEAGLPRTDTQYF
D gene: TRBD2; clone size: .; J gene: TRBJ2-1; V gene: TRBV27; CDR3 DNA: TGTGCCAGCAGTCACGGGACTAGCTCTTACAATGAGCAGTTCTTC; CDR3 protein: CASSHGTSSYNEQFF
D gene: TRBD1; clone size: .; J gene: TRBJ2-7; V gene: TRBV29-1; CDR3 DNA: TGCAGCGTTGAATTAGACAGGGGAGGCGACGAGCAGTACTTC; CDR3 protein: CSVELDRGGDEQYF
D gene: TRBD1; clone size: .; J gene: TRBJ1-2; V gene: TRBV3-1; CDR3 DNA: TGTGCCAGCAGCCCTTTAACAGGGGAGGTCGCTTCTAACTATGGCTACACCTTC; CDR3 protein: CASSPLTGEVASNYGYTF
D gene: .; clone size: few; J gene: TRBJ2-7; V gene: TRBV11-2; CDR3 DNA: TGTGCCAGCAGCTCGGACGTTAGCTACGAGCAGTACTTC; CDR3 protein: CASSSDVSYEQYF
D gene: TRBD1; clone size: few; J gene: TRBJ2-5; V gene: TRBV5-6; CDR3 DNA: TGTGCCAGCAGCTTGGGGGGGACAGCCTTGGAGACCCAGTACTTC; CDR3 protein: CASSLGGTALETQYF
D gene: TRBD1; clone size: .; J gene: TRBJ2-5; V gene: TRBV29-1; CDR3 DNA: TGCAGCGCCTGGACAGGGAGTTTTCAAGAGACCCAGTACTTC; CDR3 protein: CSAWTGSFQETQYF
D gene: .; clone size: .; J gene: TRBJ2-7; V gene: TRBV19; CDR3 DNA: TGTGCCAGTAGTATAGTAGGCAGAAGCGGGTACGAGCAGTACTTC; CDR3 protein: CASSIVGRSGYEQYF
D gene: TRBD2; clone size: few; J gene: TRBJ2-1; V gene: TRBV20-1; CDR3 DNA: TGCAGTGCTAGAGGGGCTAGCGGGAGTAAACATGAGCAGTTCTTC; CDR3 protein: CSARGASGSKHEQFF
D gene: .; clone size: .; J gene: TRBJ2-2; V gene: TRBV30; CDR3 DNA: TGTGCCTGGAAAGAAGGGGGGACCGGGGAGCTGTTTTTT; CDR3 protein: CAWKEGGTGELFF
D gene: TRBD1; clone size: many; J gene: TRBJ2-7; V gene: TRBV24-1; CDR3 DNA: TGTGCCACCAGTGATCCAAGACAGGGGCGTGAGCAGTACTTC; CDR3 protein: CATSDPRQGREQYF
D gene: .; clone size: many; J gene: TRBJ2-7; V gene: TRBV12-3/TRBV12-4; CDR3 DNA: TGTGCCAGCAGCCCCAGCCAAAACTACGAGCAGTACTTC; CDR3 protein: CASSPSQNYEQYF
D gene: .; clone size: many; J gene: TRBJ2-7; V gene: TRBV7-2; CDR3 DNA: TGTGCCAGCAGCTTTTACGGGGGAATCTACGAGCAGTACTTC; CDR3 protein: CASSFYGGIYEQYF
D gene: TRBD2; clone size: .; J gene: TRBJ2-1; V gene: TRBV4-1; CDR3 DNA: TGCGCCAGCAGCCAAGGGCTAGCGGCGGACAATGAGCAGTTCTTC; CDR3 protein: CASSQGLAADNEQFF
D gene: TRBD1; clone size: .; J gene: TRBJ1-2; V gene: TRBV12-3/TRBV12-4; CDR3 DNA: TGTGCCAGCAGGGACAGGGGGCTGGGCTATGGCTACACCTTC; CDR3 protein: CASRDRGLGYGYTF
D gene: TRBD2; clone size: .; J gene: TRBJ2-5; V gene: TRBV9; CDR3 DNA: TGTGCCAGCAGCGTCACCAGCGGGAGGGCCGGAGAGACCCAGTACTTC; CDR3 protein: CASSVTSGRAGETQYF
D gene: TRBD2; clone size: many; J gene: TRBJ2-1; V gene: TRBV28; CDR3 DNA: TGTGCCAGTACCCCCCCACTAGCGGGATCCCGCTCCTACAATGAGCAGTTCTTC; CDR3 protein: CASTPPLAGSRSYNEQFF
D gene: .; clone size: many; J gene: TRBJ1-1; V gene: TRBV27; CDR3 DNA: TGTGCCAGCAGTTTTAGCAGGAGGGGAACTGAAGCTTTCTTT; CDR3 protein: CASSFSRRGTEAFF
D gene: .; clone size: .; J gene: TRBJ2-1; V gene: TRBV27; CDR3 DNA: TGTGCCAGCAGTTCCGGGGACTCCAATGAGCAGTTCTTC; CDR3 protein: CASSSGDSNEQFF
D gene: TRBD1; clone size: .; J gene: TRBJ2-3; V gene: TRBV5-4; CDR3 DNA: TGTGCCAGCAGGGGGACAGGGGGATCAGATACGCAGTATTTT; CDR3 protein: CASRGTGGSDTQYF
D gene: .; clone size: few; J gene: TRBJ2-7; V gene: TRBV2; CDR3 DNA: TGTGCCAGCAGTGGTAATCCACTCTACGAGCAGTACTTC; CDR3 protein: CASSGNPLYEQYF
D gene: TRBD2; clone size: few; J gene: TRBJ2-5; V gene: TRBV20-1; CDR3 DNA: TGCAGTGCTAATCTGAGGCGGGAGGCAAACCAAGAGACCCAGTACTTC; CDR3 protein: CSANLRREANQETQYF
D gene: TRBD2; clone size: many; J gene: TRBJ2-3; V gene: TRBV27; CDR3 DNA: TGTGCCACCGCCCGGGCTAGCGGGATTCAAGATACGCAGTATTTT; CDR3 protein: CATARASGIQDTQYF
D gene: TRBD1; clone size: once; J gene: TRBJ2-5; V gene: TRBV27; CDR3 DNA: TGTGCCAGCATCAAGGACAGGGGCTCCTGGGAGACCCAGTACTTC; CDR3 protein: CASIKDRGSWETQYF
D gene: .; clone size: .; J gene: TRBJ1-4; V gene: TRBV19; CDR3 DNA: TGTGCCAGTAGTATAATGACAATCGCTAATGAAAAACTGTTTTTT; CDR3 protein: CASSIMTIANEKLFF
D gene: .; clone size: few; J gene: TRBJ2-1; V gene: TRBV20-1; CDR3 DNA: TGCAGTGCAAGCAGGGGAGGGCCGGGGAATGAGCAGTTCTTC; CDR3 protein: CSASRGGPGNEQFF
D gene: TRBD1; clone size: .; J gene: TRBJ1-4; V gene: TRBV29-1; CDR3 DNA: TGCAGCGTCTGGGACAGGCCCGATGAAAAACTGTTTTTT; CDR3 protein: CSVWDRPDEKLFF